One TCR beta chain is described in this entry. Germline V gives CDR1 LGHDT, CDR2 YNNKEL (reference sequence). The CDR3 has 14 residues. The V end was cut by 4 bases, the J end by 0 bases, with 7 bases between. The sample, about 9.2 milliliters of peripheral blood, was drawn from each donor. This specimen belongs to a study of blood T cells in healthy people across ages. A second PCR of about 7 to 12 cycles used a sample-barcoded 5' primer and a J-beta primer mix. TCRdb ran MiXCR on the 5' RACE reads and lists one entry per CDR3 protein. Counted here are 1 million or so distinct CDR3 sequences, around 25% occurring once; the ten biggest clones make up approximately 0.79%. These same records also appear under a second study, on T cells of mothers and their children.

Sequences were obtained from blood. The source of this sequence is a girl aged 2 to 9 in good health. The chain combines TRBV3-1 with TRBJ2-1; D gene uncertain. CDR3: CASSRRVSYNEQFF. The CDR3 DNA reads TGTGCCAGCAGCCGAAGGGTCTCCTACAATGAGCAGTTCTTC.